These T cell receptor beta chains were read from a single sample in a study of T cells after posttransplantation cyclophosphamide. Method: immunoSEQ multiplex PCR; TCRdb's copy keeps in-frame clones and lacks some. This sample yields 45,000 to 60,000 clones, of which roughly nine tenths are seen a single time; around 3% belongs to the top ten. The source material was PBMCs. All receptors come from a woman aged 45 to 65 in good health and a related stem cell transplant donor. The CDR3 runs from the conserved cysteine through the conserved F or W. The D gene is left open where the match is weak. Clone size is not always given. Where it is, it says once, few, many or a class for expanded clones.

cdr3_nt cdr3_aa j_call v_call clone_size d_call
TGTGCCAGCAGCTTAGGTGGTAGCTTAAGCTCCTACAATGAGCAGTTCTTC CASSLGGSLSSYNEQFF TRBJ2-1 TRBV11-3 once NA
TGTGCCAGCAGCTTGGGACACGGGGGGACAGGGTCTGAAAAACTGTTTTTT CASSLGHGGTGSEKLFF TRBJ1-4 TRBV5-6 NA TRBD1
TGCGCCAGCAGTGAGAGTAATCCGGGAGCGAACACCGGGGAGCTGTTTTTT CASSESNPGANTGELFF TRBJ2-2 TRBV10-1 NA NA
TGTGCCACCAATTCTATCCGGACAGGGTCGGCTGAAGCTTTCTTT CATNSIRTGSAEAFF TRBJ1-1 TRBV15 NA TRBD1
TGTGCCAGCAGCCACCCTCAGGGTACCGAATCCCCCCTCCACTTT CASSHPQGTESPLHF TRBJ1-6 TRBV7-8 NA NA
TGTGCCAGCAGGACGGGAGCCTACGAGCAGTACTTC CASRTGAYEQYF TRBJ2-7 TRBV6-1 NA NA
TGTGCCTGGAGTGTAATAGGCAATCAGCCCCAGCATTTT CAWSVIGNQPQHF TRBJ1-5 TRBV30 NA NA
TGTGCCAGCAGCTTGCCGGGACAGGGCGCTATGCCCCAGCATTTT CASSLPGQGAMPQHF TRBJ1-5 TRBV7-2 NA TRBD1
TGTGCCAGCTCACCTCTTGGAGGGGAAGGGACTCTTGATACGCAGTATTTT CASSPLGGEGTLDTQYF TRBJ2-3 TRBV18 NA NA
TGTGCCAGCATTGGGAGGCAAGGGGCCGAAAAACTGTTTTTT CASIGRQGAEKLFF TRBJ1-4 TRBV2 few NA
TGTGCCAGCAGAACAGGGGGCGAATCACCCCTCCACTTT CASRTGGESPLHF TRBJ1-6 TRBV28 NA TRBD1
TGTGCCAGTACCCTCGGGAACACTGAAGCTTTCTTT CASTLGNTEAFF TRBJ1-1 TRBV19 NA NA
TGTGCCAGCAGGTACGGTCAGGGTAGAAATCAGCCCCAGCATTTT CASRYGQGRNQPQHF TRBJ1-5 TRBV6-1 NA NA
TGTGCCAGCAGACCCCGGGACAGAGGATTACTCGAGCAGTACTTC CASRPRDRGLLEQYF TRBJ2-7 TRBV6-5 NA TRBD1
TGTGCCAGCAGCTTGGCATACCAGGGGGCCGGTGAAAAACTGTTTTTT CASSLAYQGAGEKLFF TRBJ1-4 TRBV5-8 NA TRBD1